This T cell receptor beta chain was sequenced in a study of spatial heterogeneity in lung cancer. Study background: In cases with available follow-up PBMC samples, these were sequenced at a median of roughly 24 months after resection. There were consistently more beta-chain sequences detected than alpha-chain sequences. Points from the study as a whole: Ubiquitous expanded tumor TCRs surfaced in blood more at resection than they did at follow-up.

Every TCR cDNA molecule bore its own unique molecular identifier. TCRdb re-derived calls from the 5' RACE reads in MiXCR, one entry per CDR3 protein. The repertoire has some 120,000 distinct CDR3 sequences, 10% to 15% of them found once; the top ten carry approximately 16%. V lost 3 bases and J lost 0, with 11 bases in between. The germline gives CDR1 DFQATT, CDR2 SNEGSKA (reference sequence). The CDR3 is made up of 14 amino acids. There are many counts of this clonotype. Its antigen is still unknown. Time point in this sample: blood at routine non-recurrence follow-up after resection. Sequencing covered unsorted whole RNA taken from tumor, nontumor lung or frozen PBMC.

The chain is built from TRBV20-1 and TRBJ1-1; no clear D gene. The receptor comes from a male donor with early-stage non-small cell lung cancer. The material sequenced was PBMCs, taken at follow-up. CDR3 amino acids: CSASYRGMNTEAFF. CDR3 in DNA: TGCAGTGCTAGTTATCGGGGAATGAACACTGAAGCTTTCTTT.